This entry describes one T cell receptor beta chain. This sample was taken from a study of blood T cell repertoires in COVID-19. Background on the study: PBMCs, B-cell-depleted T cells, or T cells provided the cDNA or gDNA that made up the material.

Per the study methods: Amplification with reference gene primers provided the estimates of nucleated cell counts. Clones were sequenced by immunoSEQ multiplex PCR, and TCRdb holds only the in-frame ones, with some missing. D and trimming were read from the DNA, whereas the V and J calls and clone size are those reported in that table. Of approximately 200,000 clones in the sample, around 85% are singletons; the top ten hold 2% to 2.5%. From germline, CDR1 is SGHAT and CDR2 FQNNGV. CDR3 length: 15 amino acids. V shed 5 bases and J shed 5 bases, with 17 bases lying between them. The sample taken for sequencing was peripheral blood. The chain is built from TRBV11-2 and TRBJ2-3; possible D gene TRBD2, 7 bases. The origin of this receptor is a woman aged 45-65 years with acute or convalescent COVID-19. The CDR3 spells CASSLSRGARDTQYF. The CDR3 DNA reads TGTGCCAGCAGCCTTAGCCGGGGGGCGCGAGATACGCAGTATTTT.